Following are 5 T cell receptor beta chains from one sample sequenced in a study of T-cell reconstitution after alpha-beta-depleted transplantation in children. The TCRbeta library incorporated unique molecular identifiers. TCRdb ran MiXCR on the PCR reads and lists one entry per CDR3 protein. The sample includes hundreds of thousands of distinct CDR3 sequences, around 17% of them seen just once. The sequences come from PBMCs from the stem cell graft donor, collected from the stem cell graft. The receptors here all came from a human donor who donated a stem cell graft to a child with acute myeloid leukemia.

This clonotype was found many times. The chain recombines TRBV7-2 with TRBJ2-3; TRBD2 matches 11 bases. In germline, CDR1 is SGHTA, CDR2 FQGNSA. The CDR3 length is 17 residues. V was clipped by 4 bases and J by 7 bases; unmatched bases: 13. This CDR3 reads CASSSLSLAGGGNTQYF. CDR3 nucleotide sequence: TGTGCCAGCAGCTCCCTTTCGCTAGCGGGGGGAGGGAATACGCAGTATTTT.

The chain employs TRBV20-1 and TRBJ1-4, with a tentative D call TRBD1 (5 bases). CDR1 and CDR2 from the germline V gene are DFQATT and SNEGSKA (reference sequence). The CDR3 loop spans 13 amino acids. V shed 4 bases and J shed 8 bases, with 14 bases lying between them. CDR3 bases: TGCAGTGCTATTGAAGGGGCAGGAGAAAAACTGTTTTTT. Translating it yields CSAIEGAGEKLFF.

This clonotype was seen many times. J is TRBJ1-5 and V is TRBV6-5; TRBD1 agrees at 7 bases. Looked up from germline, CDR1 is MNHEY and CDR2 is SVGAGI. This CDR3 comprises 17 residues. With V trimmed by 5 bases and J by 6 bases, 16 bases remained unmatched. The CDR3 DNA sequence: TGTGCCAGCAGTAGGGGAATGGCGGCAGGGGGATCTCAGCCCCAGCATTTT. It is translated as CASSRGMAAGGSQPQHF.

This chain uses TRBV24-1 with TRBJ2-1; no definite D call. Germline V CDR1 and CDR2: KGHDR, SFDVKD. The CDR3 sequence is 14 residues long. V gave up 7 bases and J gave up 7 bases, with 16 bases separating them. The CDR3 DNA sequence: TGTGCCACCAGCCGGTTGGGAAGAATAAATGAGCAGTTCTTC. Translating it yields CATSRLGRINEQFF.

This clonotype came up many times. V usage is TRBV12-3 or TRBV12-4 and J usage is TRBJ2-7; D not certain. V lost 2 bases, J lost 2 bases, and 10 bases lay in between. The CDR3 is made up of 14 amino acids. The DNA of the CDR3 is TGTGCCAGCAGTTTATCCGACTCGACCTACGAGCAGTACTTC. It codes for CASSLSDSTYEQYF.